These 20 T cell receptor beta chains were all obtained from the same sample, sequenced in a study of blood T cell repertoires in COVID-19. Assay used: immunoSEQ multiplex PCR; TCRdb lists only in-frame clones, some missing. Of some 140,000 clones listed, roughly three quarters are singletons. Sequencing was carried out using peripheral blood. These receptors originate from a woman between 65 and 79 years old with COVID-19, enrolled during active disease.

The rearrangement uses TRBV7-3 and TRBJ2-3; 8 bases map to TRBD1. V lost 5 bases and J lost 5; bases outside the gene matches: 6. Germline loops: CDR1 SGHTA, CDR2 FQGTGA. The CDR3 runs to 14 residues. The CDR3 nucleotides read TGTGCCAGCAGCCTAGACACAGGGGGAGATACGCAGTATTTT. It translates to CASSLDTGGDTQYF.

This clone was recorded only once. V gene TRBV3-1 (or the pseudogene TRBV3-2) combines with J gene TRBJ1-5; D gene ambiguous. Germline CDR1 LGHDT, CDR2 YNNKEL (reference sequence). The CDR3 spans 15 residues. Trimming took off 1 base at V and 0 bases at J, with 7 bases between the two ends. In DNA, the CDR3 is TGTGCCAGCAGCCAAGGGGCCCTTAGCAATCAGCCCCAGCATTTT. It specifies CASSQGALSNQPQHF.

This clone was seen a few times. The chain has TRBV4-3 and TRBJ1-1, with D unresolved. Trimming cost V 2 bases and J 1 base, with 11 bases left between them. The CDR3 totals 15 residues. CDR1 LGHNA and CDR2 YSLEER come from the germline V gene. The CDR3 bases are TGCGCCAGCAGCCAAAACCCGGGTCAGAACACTGAAGCTTTCTTT. Translated, it gives CASSQNPGQNTEAFF.

The V call is TRBV7-2, the J call TRBJ1-4, with D possibly being TRBD1 (6 bases). The CDR3 is 16 amino acids. Trimming removed 1 base at V and 7 bases at J, with 16 bases between. Per germline, CDR1 SGHTA and CDR2 FQGNSA. CDR3 amino acids: CASSLGPGGRGEKLFF. The CDR3 DNA reads TGTGCCAGCAGCTTAGGGCCGGGGGGCCGAGGTGAAAAACTGTTTTTT.

The chain combines TRBV4-3 with TRBJ2-3; 12 nucleotides match TRBD2. CDR3 length: 17 residues. V trimming: 1 base; J trimming: 1 base; junction bases outside the gene matches: 3. The germline V gene encodes CDR1 LGHNA and CDR2 YSLEER. The CDR3 is CASSQVSSGGGTDTQYF. CDR3 sequence (DNA): TGCGCCAGCAGCCAAGTGTCTAGCGGGGGGGGCACAGATACGCAGTATTTT.

This clone was seen a few times. This chain connects TRBV28 to TRBJ1-2, with D hard to call. The V gene lost 5 bases and the J gene lost 8 bases, with 12 bases spanning the gap. The CDR3 contains 12 residues. Germline CDR1 is MDHEN and CDR2 is SYDVKM. The DNA of the CDR3 is TGTGCCAGCAGTGTTCCCCTCCGGGGCTACACCTTC. Its translation: CASSVPLRGYTF.

V is TRBV3-1 (or the pseudogene TRBV3-2) and J is TRBJ2-5, with 7 positions matching TRBD1. This CDR3 region has 14 residues. Germline CDR1 is LGHDT and CDR2 is YNNKEL (reference sequence). The ends lost 7 bases at V and 3 bases at J; junction bases unmatched: 8. The CDR3 DNA sequence: TGTGCCAGCAACAGTCGACAGGGTGAAGAGACCCAGTACTTC. It codes for CASNSRQGEETQYF.

The gene calls are TRBV4-1 and TRBJ1-5; the D gene is possibly TRBD1 (5 bases). V was shortened by 1 base and J by 5 bases, with 18 bases between the two germline ends. Germline CDR1 MGHRA, CDR2 YSYEKL. The length of the CDR3 is 17 residues. In nucleotides, the CDR3 is TGCGCCAGCAGCCAAGGGACTGCATGGGGGGGGTATCAGCCCCAGCATTTT. This sequence encodes CASSQGTAWGGYQPQHF.

The table lists this clone with a few counts. Relative to the germline gene, one junction end is altered; a read error may explain this. J is TRBJ2-7 and V is TRBV4-2; D perhaps matches TRBD2 (6 bases). Germline lookup yields CDR1 LGHNA and CDR2 YNFKEQ. This CDR3 region has 13 residues. The DNA for the CDR3 is TGTGCCAGCAGCCAAGATAGCGGCCAGGGCCCGACCTTC. Protein: CASSQDSGQGPTF.

The chain employs TRBV4-3 and TRBJ2-3, with 9 nucleotides matching TRBD2. Germline-derived CDR1 and CDR2 are LGHNA and YSLEER. The CDR3 has 18 amino acids. Trimming at V came to 4 bases and at J to 5 bases, leaving 16 bases not matched to a gene. The CDR3 DNA reads TGCGCCAGCAGCCTAGAATACGGGACTAGCAGCATTCAAGATACGCAGTATTTT. It translates to CASSLEYGTSSIQDTQYF.

The chain has TRBV5-1 and TRBJ1-1; no clear D. Trimming cost V 1 base and J 4 bases, with 11 bases left between them. Germline V gene sequence: CDR1 SGHRS, CDR2 YFSETQ. The length of the CDR3 is 14 residues. CDR3 protein: CASSLKDPGTEAFF. The CDR3 nucleotides read TGCGCCAGCAGCTTGAAAGATCCAGGCACTGAAGCTTTCTTT.

This sequence joins TRBV3-1 (or the pseudogene TRBV3-2) and TRBJ1-3; D gene ambiguous. The germline gives CDR1 LGHDT, CDR2 YNNKEL (reference sequence). V lost 5 bases and J lost 1, with 9 bases in between. The CDR3 sequence is 14 residues long. The CDR3 loop is CASSLGRSGNTIYF. In nucleotides, the CDR3 is TGTGCCAGCAGCTTGGGGAGGTCTGGAAACACCATATATTTT.

V gene TRBV27 combines with J gene TRBJ2-7, with 7 bases that match TRBD1. The trim removed 6 bases at V and 2 bases at J, leaving 1 base unmatched. The CDR3 contains 12 residues. Germline CDR1 and CDR2: MNHEY and SMNVEV (reference sequence). CDR3 nucleotide sequence: TGTGCCAGCAGGACAGGGACCTACGAGCAGTACTTC. Its protein product is CASRTGTYEQYF.

The chain links TRBV2 to TRBJ2-2, with 15 bases fitting TRBD2. With 4 bases clipped from V and 7 bases from J, the junction kept 16 bases outside the gene matches. The CDR3 runs 20 residues. Germline V gene sequence: CDR1 SNHLY, CDR2 FYNNEI. The chain's CDR3 is CASSATGLAGGRRGRGELFF. The DNA of the CDR3 is TGTGCCAGCAGTGCTACGGGACTAGCGGGGGGCCGGAGGGGGCGCGGGGAGCTGTTTTTT.

The chain recombines TRBV5-5 with TRBJ2-3; D is perhaps TRBD1 (6 bases). Germline V gene data show CDR1 as SGHKS and CDR2 as YYEKEE (reference sequence). The CDR3 totals 14 residues. Trimming took off 0 bases at V and 6 bases at J, with 11 bases between the two ends. In DNA, the CDR3 is TGTGCCAGCAGCTTGGGTCCAGGGGCGGATACGCAGTATTTT. It yields the protein CASSLGPGADTQYF.

The rearrangement uses TRBV5-4 and TRBJ1-1; 7 bases agree with TRBD1. Germline assignment: CDR1 SGHNT and CDR2 YYREEE (reference sequence). The CDR3 is 14 amino acids. Trimming took 3 bases from V and 1 from J; bases not matched to a gene: 3. CDR3 region: CASSSPGGNTEAFF. The CDR3 bases are TGTGCCAGCAGCTCCCCAGGGGGGAACACTGAAGCTTTCTTT.

Written as DNA, the CDR3 is TGTGCCAGCAGGCGGGGGGAAACGGGCAATTCACCCCTCCACTTT. Its protein is CASRRGETGNSPLHF. V and J are TRBV2 and TRBJ1-6; weak D call: TRBD1 (5 bases). The V end lost 6 bases, the J end lost 7 bases, and 16 bases lay between the germline ends. The germline V gene encodes CDR1 SNHLY and CDR2 FYNNEI. The CDR3 loop spans 15 amino acids.

V and J are TRBV6-2 or TRBV6-3 and TRBJ2-1; D perhaps matches TRBD2 (6 bases). Germline V gene sequence: CDR1 MNHEY, CDR2 SVGEGT. The ends were cut back, 2 bases at V and 5 bases at J, with 25 bases in the middle. The CDR3 runs to 19 residues. The chain's CDR3 is CASSYTSPGLIGGDNEQFF. The CDR3 DNA reads TGTGCCAGCAGTTACACTTCCCCCGGACTAATCGGGGGAGACAATGAGCAGTTCTTC.

Turning to this clone: This same CDR3 is encoded by further DNA sequences in the sample. This chain links TRBV9 with TRBJ1-5; D remains ambiguous. Germline-derived CDR1 and CDR2 are SGDLS and YYNGEE. V lost 0 bases and J lost 0, with 4 bases in between. The CDR3 contains 14 residues. The CDR3 region is CASSVDGSNQPQHF. The CDR3 region has the DNA TGTGCCAGCAGCGTAGACGGTAGCAATCAGCCCCAGCATTTT.

V usage is TRBV7-9 and J usage is TRBJ1-4; perhaps TRBD1 as D (5 bases). This CDR3 is 15 amino acids long. V lost 1 base to trimming and J lost 3 bases, with 9 bases between them. CDR1 and CDR2 from the germline V gene are SEHNR and FQNEAQ (reference sequence). The DNA of the CDR3 is TGTGCCAGCAGCTTAGTGGGGGGACCTAATGAAAAACTGTTTTTT. The encoded protein is CASSLVGGPNEKLFF. Full variable domain (missing parts from reference TRBV7-9 and TRBJ1-4): DTGVSQNPRHKITKRGQNVTFRCDPISEHNRLYWYRQTLGQGPEFLTYFQNEAQLEKSRLLSDRFSAERPKGSFSTLEIQRTEQGDSAMYLCASSLVGGPNEKLFFGSGTQLSVL.